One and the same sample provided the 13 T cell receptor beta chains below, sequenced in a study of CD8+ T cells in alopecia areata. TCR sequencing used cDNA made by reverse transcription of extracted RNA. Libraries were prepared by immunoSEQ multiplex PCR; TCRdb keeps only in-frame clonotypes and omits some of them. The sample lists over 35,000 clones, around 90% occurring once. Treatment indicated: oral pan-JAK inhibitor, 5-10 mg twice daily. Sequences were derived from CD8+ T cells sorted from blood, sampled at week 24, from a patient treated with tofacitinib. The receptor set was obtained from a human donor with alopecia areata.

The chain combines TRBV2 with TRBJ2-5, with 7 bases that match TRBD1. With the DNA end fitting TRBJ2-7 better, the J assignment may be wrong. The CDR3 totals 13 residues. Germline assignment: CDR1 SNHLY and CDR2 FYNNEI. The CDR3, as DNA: TGTGCCAGCAGGACAGGGACGGCCTACGAGCAGTACTTC. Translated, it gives CASRTGTAYEQYF.

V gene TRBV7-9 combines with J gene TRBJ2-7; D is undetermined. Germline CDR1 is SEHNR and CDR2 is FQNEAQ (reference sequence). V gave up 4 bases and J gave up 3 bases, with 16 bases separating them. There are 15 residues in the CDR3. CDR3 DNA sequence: TGTGCCAGCAGCTCTAGGGTCGGCCTGATCTACGAGCAGTACTTC. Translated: CASSSRVGLIYEQYF.

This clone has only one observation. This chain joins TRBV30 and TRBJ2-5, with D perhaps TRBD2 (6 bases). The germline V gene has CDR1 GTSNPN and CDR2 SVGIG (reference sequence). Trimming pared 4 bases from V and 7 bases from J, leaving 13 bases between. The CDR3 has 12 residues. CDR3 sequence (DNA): TGTGCCTGGACACCCGGGGGAGGGACCCAGTACTTC. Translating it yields CAWTPGGGTQYF.

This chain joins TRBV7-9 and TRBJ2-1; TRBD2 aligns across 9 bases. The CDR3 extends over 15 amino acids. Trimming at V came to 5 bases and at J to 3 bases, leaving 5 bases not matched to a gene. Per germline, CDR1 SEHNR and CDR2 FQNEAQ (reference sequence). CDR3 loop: CASSAGLAYYNEQFF. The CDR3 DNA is TGTGCCAGCAGCGCGGGACTAGCTTACTACAATGAGCAGTTCTTC.

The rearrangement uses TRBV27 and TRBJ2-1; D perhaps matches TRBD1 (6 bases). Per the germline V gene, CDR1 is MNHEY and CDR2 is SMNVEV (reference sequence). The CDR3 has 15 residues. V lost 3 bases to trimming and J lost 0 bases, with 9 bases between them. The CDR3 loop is CASSLDSSSYNEQFF. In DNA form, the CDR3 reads TGTGCCAGCAGTTTGGACAGTTCCTCCTACAATGAGCAGTTCTTC.

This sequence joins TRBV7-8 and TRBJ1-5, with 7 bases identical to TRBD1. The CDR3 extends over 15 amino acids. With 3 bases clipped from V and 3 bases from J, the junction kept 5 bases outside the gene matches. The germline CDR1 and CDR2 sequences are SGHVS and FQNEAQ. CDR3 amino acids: CASSLAGGFNQPQHF. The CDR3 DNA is TGTGCCAGCAGCTTGGCAGGGGGTTTCAATCAGCCCCAGCATTTT.

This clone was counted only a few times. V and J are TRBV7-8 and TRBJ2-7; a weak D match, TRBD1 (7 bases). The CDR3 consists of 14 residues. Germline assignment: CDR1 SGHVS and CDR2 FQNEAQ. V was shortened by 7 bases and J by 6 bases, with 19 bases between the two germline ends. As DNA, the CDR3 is TGTGCCAGCAACCTTTCAGGGGGGCCTATCGAGCAGTACTTC. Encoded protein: CASNLSGGPIEQYF.

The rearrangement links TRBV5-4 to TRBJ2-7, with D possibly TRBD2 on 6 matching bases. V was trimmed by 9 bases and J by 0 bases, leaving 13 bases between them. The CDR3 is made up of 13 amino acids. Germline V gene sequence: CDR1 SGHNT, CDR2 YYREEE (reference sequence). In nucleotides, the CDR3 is TGTGCCACCTCGTGGGGGGACTCCTACGAGCAGTACTTC. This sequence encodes CATSWGDSYEQYF.

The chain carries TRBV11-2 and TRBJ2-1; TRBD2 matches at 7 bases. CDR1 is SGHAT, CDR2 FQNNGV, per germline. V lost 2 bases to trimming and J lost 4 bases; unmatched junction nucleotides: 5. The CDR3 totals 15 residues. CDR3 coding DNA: TGTGCCAGCAGCTTACGCACGGGGGGATACAATGAGCAGTTCTTC. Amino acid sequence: CASSLRTGGYNEQFF.

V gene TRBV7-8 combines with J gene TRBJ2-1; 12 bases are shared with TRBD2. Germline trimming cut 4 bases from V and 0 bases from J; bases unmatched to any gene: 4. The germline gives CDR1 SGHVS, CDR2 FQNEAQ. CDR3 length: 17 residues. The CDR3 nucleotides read TGTGCCAGCAGCTCCGGACTAGCGGGGAGCTCCTACAATGAGCAGTTCTTC. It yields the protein CASSSGLAGSSYNEQFF.

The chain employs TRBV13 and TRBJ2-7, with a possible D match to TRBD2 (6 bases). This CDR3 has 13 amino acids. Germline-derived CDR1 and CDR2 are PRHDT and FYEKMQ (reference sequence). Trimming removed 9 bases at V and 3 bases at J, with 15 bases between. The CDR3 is CASGGGGSYEQYF. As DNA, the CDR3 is TGTGCCAGTGGCGGTGGGGGGAGCTACGAGCAGTACTTC.

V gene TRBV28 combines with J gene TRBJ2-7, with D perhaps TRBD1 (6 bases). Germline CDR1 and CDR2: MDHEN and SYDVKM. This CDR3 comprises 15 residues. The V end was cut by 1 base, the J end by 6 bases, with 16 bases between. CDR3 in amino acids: CASSLSGVSAGEQYF. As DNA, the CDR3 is TGTGCCAGCAGTTTATCAGGGGTGAGTGCTGGCGAGCAGTACTTC. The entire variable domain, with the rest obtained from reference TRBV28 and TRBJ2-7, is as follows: DVKVTQSSRYLVKRTGEKVFLECVQDMDHENMFWYRQDPGLGLRLIYFSYDVKMKEKGDIPEGYSVSREKKERFSLILESASTNQTSMYLCASSLSGVSAGEQYFGPGTRLTVT.

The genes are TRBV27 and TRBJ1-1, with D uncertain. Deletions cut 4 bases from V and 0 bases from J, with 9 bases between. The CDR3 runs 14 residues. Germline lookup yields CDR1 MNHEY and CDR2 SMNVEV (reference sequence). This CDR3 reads CASSWEGMNTEAFF. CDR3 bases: TGTGCCAGCAGTTGGGAGGGCATGAACACTGAAGCTTTCTTT.